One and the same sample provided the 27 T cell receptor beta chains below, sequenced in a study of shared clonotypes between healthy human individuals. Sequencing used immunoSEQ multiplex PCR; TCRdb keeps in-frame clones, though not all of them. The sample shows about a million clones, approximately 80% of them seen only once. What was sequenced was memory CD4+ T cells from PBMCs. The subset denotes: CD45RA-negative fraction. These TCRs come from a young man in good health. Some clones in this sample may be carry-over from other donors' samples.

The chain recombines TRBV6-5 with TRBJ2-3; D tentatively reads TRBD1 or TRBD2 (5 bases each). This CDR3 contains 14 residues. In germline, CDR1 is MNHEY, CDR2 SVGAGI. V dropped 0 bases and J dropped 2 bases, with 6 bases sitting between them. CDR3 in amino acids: CASSYSGTTDTQYF. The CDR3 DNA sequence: TGTGCCAGCAGTTACTCAGGGACCACAGATACGCAGTATTTT.

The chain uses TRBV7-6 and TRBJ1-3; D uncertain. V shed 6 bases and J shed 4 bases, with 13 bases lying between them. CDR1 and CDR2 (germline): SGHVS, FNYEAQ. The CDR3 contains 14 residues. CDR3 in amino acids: CASSSPGSGNTIYF. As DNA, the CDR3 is TGTGCCAGCAGTTCACCCGGTTCAGGAAACACCATATATTTT.

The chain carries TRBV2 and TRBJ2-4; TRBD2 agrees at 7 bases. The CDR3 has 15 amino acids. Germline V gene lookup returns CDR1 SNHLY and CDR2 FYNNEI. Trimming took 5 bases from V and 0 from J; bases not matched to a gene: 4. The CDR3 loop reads CASSTSALAKNIQYF. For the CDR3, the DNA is TGTGCCAGCAGTACTAGCGCGCTAGCCAAAAACATTCAGTACTTC.

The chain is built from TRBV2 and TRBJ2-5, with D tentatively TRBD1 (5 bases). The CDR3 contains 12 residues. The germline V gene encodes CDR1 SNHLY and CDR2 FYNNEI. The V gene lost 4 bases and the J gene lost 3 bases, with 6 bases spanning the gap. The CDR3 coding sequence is TGTGCCAGCAGTGGGACAAAAGAGACCCAGTACTTC. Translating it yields CASSGTKETQYF.

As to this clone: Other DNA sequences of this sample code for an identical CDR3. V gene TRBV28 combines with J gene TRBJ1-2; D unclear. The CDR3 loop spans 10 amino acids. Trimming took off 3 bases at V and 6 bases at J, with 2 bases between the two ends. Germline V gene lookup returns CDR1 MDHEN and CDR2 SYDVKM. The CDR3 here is CASSLDGYTF. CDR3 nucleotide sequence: TGTGCCAGCAGTTTGGATGGCTACACCTTC.

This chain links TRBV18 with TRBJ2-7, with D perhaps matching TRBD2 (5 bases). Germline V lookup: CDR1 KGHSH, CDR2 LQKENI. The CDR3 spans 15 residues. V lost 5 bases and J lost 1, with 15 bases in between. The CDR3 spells CASSEIGVASYEQYF. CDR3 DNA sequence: TGTGCCAGCTCAGAGATCGGGGTAGCGTCCTACGAGCAGTACTTC. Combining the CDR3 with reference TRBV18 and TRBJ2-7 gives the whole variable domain NAGVMQNPRHLVRRRGQEARLRCSPMKGHSHVYWYRQLPEEGLKFMVYLQKENIIDESGMPKERFSAEFPKEGPSILRIQQVVRGDSAAYFCASSEIGVASYEQYFGPGTRLTVT.

CDR3 in amino acids: CASSQRGTGEGSSYEQYF. CDR3 DNA sequence: TGTGCCAGCTCACAGAGGGGGACGGGGGAAGGGAGCTCCTACGAGCAGTACTTC. The J gene is TRBJ2-7, the V gene TRBV18; D possibly uses TRBD1 or TRBD2 (6 bases each). The length of the CDR3 is 18 residues. Germline assignment: CDR1 KGHSH and CDR2 LQKENI. V gave up 4 bases and J gave up 0 bases, with 22 bases separating them.

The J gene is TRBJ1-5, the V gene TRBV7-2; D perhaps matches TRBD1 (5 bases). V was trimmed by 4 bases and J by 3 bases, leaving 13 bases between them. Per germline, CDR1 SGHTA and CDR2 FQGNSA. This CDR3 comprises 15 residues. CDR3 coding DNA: TGTGCCAGCAGCTCTATAGAGGGGTCCAATCAGCCCCAGCATTTT. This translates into CASSSIEGSNQPQHF.

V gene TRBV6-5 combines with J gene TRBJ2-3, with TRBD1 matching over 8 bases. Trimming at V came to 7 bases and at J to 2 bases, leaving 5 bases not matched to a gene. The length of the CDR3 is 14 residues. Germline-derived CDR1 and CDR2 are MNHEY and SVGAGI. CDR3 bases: TGTGCCAGCATGCAGGGGGCCCCCACAGATACGCAGTATTTT. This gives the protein CASMQGAPTDTQYF.

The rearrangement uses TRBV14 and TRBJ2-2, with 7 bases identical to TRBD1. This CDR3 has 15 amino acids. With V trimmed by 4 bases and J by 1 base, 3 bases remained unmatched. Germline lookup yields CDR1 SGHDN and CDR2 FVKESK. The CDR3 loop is CASSRGTVNTGELFF. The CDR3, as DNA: TGTGCCAGCAGCCGGGGGACAGTGAACACCGGGGAGCTGTTTTTT.

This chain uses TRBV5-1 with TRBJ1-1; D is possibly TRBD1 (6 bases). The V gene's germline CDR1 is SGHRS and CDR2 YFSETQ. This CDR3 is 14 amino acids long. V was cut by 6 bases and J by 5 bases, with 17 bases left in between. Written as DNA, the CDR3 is TGCGCCAGCAACGCCAGGGGAAGAGGGACTGAAGCTTTCTTT. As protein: CASNARGRGTEAFF.

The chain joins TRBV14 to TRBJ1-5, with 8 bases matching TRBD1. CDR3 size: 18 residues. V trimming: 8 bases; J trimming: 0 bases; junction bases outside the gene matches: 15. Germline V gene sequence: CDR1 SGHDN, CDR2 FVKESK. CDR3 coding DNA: TGTGCCAGCGCCTTGGCGGGACAGGCGACTTATAGCAATCAGCCCCAGCATTTT. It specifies CASALAGQATYSNQPQHF.

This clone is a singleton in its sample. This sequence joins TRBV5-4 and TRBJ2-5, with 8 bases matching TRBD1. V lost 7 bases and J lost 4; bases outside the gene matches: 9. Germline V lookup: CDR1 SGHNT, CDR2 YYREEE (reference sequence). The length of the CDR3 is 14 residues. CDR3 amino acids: CASQKTGVAETQYF. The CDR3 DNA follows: TGTGCCAGCCAGAAGACAGGGGTGGCAGAGACCCAGTACTTC.

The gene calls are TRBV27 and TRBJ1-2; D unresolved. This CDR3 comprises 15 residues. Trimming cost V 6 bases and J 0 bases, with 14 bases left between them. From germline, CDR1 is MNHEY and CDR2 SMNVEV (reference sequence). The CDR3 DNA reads TGTGCCAGCAGCCCCGTGGGGATATCTAACTATGGCTACACCTTC. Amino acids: CASSPVGISNYGYTF.

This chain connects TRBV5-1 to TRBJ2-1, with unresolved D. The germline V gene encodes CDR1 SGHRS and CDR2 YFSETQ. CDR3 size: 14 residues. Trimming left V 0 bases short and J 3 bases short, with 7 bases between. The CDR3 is CASSLAVDYNEQFF. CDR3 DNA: TGCGCCAGCAGCTTGGCCGTAGACTACAATGAGCAGTTCTTC.

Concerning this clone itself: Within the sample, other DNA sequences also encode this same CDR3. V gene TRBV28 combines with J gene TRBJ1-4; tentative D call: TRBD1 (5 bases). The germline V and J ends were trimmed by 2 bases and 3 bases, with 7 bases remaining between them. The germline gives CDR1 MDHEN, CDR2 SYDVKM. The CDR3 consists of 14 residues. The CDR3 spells CASSLRQPNEKLFF. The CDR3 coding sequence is TGTGCCAGCAGTTTAAGACAGCCTAATGAAAAACTGTTTTTT.

The CDR3 here is CAWRELNTEAFF. In DNA form, the CDR3 reads TGTGCCTGGAGGGAGTTGAACACTGAAGCTTTCTTT. The chain joins TRBV30 to TRBJ1-1, with D uncertain. The V end was cut by 3 bases, the J end by 0 bases, with 5 bases between. Germline CDR1 reads GTSNPN; CDR2 reads SVGIG (reference sequence). The CDR3 loop spans 12 amino acids.

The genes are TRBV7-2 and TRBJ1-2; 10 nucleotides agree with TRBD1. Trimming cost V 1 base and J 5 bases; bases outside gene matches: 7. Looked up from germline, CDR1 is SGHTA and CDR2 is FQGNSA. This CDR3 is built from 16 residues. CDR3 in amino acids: CASSLGVGTGAYGYTF. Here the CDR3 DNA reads TGTGCCAGCAGCTTAGGAGTCGGGACAGGGGCTTATGGCTACACCTTC.

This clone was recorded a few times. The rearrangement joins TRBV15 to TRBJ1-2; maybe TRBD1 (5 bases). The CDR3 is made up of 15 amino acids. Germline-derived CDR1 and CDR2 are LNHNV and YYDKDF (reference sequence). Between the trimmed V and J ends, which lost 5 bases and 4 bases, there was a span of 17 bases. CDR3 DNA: TGTGCCACCAGCTCCCGGGACGGAGGATCCTATGGCTACACCTTC. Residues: CATSSRDGGSYGYTF.

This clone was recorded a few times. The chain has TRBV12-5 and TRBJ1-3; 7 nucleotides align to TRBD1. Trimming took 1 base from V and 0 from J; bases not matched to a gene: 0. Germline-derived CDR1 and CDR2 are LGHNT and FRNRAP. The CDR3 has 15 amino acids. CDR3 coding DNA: TGTGCTAGTGGTTTGGGGACAGGCTCTGGAAACACCATATATTTT. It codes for CASGLGTGSGNTIYF.

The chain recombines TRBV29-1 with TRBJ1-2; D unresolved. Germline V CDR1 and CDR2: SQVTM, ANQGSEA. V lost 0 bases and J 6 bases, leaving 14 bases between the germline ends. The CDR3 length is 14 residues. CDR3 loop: CSVEDRGSGNGYTF. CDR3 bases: TGCAGCGTTGAAGATCGTGGGTCTGGGAATGGCTACACCTTC.

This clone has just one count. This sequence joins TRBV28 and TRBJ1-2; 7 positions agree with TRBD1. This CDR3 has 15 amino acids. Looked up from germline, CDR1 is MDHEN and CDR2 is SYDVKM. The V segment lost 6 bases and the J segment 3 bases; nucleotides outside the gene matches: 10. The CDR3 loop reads CASRPYRGFYYGYTF. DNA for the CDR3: TGTGCCAGCAGGCCCTACAGGGGTTTTTACTATGGCTACACCTTC.

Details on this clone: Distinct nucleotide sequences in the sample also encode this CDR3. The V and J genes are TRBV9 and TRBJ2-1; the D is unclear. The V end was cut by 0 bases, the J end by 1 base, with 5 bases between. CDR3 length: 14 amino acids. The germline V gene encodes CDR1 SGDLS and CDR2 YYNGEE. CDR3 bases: TGTGCCAGCAGCGTAGTGGGGTCCTACAATGAGCAGTTCTTC. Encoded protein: CASSVVGSYNEQFF.

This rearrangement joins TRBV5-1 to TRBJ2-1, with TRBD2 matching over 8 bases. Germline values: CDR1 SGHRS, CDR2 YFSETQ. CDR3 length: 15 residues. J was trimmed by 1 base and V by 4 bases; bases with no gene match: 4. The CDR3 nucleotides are TGCGCCAGCAGCCTGACTAGCGTGTCCTACAATGAGCAGTTCTTC. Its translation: CASSLTSVSYNEQFF.

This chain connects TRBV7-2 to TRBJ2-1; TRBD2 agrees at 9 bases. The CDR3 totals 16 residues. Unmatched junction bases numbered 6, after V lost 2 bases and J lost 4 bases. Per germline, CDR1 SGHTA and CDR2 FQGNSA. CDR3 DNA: TGTGCCAGCAGCTTACTCGGCCTAGCGGGGTACAATGAGCAGTTCTTC. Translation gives CASSLLGLAGYNEQFF.

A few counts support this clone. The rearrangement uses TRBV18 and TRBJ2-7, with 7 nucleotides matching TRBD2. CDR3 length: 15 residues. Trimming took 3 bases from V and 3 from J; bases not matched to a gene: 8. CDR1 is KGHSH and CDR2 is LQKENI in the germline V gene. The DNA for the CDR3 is TGTGCCAGCTCACCCTCTGGAGCGGGGAGCTACGAGCAGTACTTC. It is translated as CASSPSGAGSYEQYF.

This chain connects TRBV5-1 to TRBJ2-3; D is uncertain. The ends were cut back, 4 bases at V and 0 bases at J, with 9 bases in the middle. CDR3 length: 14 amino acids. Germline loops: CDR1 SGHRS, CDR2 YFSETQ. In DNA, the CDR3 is TGCGCCAGCAGCCGGACCAGGAGCACAGATACGCAGTATTTT. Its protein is CASSRTRSTDTQYF.